This T cell receptor (beta chain) was found in a study of blood T cells in healthy people across ages. Overall study context: The template switching approach captured approximately one barcoded beta molecule for every two T cells. Study-level findings and limits: A roughly linear age-dependent decrease characterized TCR beta diversity per million T cells.

A note on this clonotype: Its antigen is undetermined.

Primed by a sample-barcoded 5' primer and a J-beta primer mix, a second PCR proceeded for roughly 7 to 12 cycles. MiXCR was run by TCRdb on the 5' RACE reads, yielding one entry per CDR3 protein. Of approximately 800,000 distinct CDR3 sequences in the sample, around 25% were seen once. CDR1 is LGHNA, CDR2 YSLEER, per germline. Trimming pared 0 bases from V and 3 bases from J, leaving 17 bases between. This CDR3 spans 17 amino acids. In addition, the sample was reused for a study of T cells of mothers and their children. As that report states: Sequencing returned over 8 million TCR beta CDR3 reads per mother and 3 million to 3.5 million per child.

The clonotype originates from a boy between 10 and 17 years old in good health. The specimen sequenced was blood. The V call is TRBV4-3, the J call TRBJ1-1; unclear D gene. The CDR3 region is CASSQDRHPEVYTEAFF. The CDR3 nucleotides are TGCGCCAGCAGCCAAGATCGCCATCCGGAGGTGTACACTGAAGCTTTCTTT.